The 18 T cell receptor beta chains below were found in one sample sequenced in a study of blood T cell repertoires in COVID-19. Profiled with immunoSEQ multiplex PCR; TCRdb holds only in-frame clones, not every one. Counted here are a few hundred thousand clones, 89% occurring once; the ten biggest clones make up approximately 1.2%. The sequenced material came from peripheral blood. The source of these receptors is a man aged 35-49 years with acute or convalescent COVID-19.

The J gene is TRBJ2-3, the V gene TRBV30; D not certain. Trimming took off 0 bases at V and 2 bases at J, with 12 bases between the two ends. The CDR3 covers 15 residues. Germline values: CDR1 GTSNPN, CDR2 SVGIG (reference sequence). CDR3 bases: TGTGCCTGGAGTGTACGTGGGCCCTACACAGATACGCAGTATTTT. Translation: CAWSVRGPYTDTQYF.

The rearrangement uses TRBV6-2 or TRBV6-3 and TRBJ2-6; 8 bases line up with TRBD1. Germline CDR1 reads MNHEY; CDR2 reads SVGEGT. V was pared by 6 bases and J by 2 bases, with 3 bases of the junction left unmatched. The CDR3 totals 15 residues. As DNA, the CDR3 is TGTGCCAGCAGCCCGACAGGGGCTGGGGCCAACGTCCTGACTTTC. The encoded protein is CASSPTGAGANVLTF.

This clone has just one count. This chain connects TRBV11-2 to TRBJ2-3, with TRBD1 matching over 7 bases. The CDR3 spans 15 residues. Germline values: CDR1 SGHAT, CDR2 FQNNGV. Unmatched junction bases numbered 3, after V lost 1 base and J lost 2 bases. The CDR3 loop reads CASSLGGTVTDTQYF. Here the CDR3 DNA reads TGTGCCAGCAGCTTAGGTGGGACAGTCACAGATACGCAGTATTTT.

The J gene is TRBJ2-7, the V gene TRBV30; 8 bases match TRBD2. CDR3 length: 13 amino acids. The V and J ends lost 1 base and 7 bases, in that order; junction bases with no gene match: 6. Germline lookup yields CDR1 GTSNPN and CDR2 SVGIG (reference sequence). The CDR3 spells CAWSAWTSREQYF. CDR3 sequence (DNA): TGTGCCTGGAGTGCATGGACTAGCAGGGAGCAGTACTTC.

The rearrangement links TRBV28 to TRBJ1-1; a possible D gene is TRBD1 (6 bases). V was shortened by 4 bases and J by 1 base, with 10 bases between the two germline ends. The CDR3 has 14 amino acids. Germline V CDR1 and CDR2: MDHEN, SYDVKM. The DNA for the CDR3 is TGTGCCAGCAGTTACAGGGTGGCGAACACTGAAGCTTTCTTT. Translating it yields CASSYRVANTEAFF.

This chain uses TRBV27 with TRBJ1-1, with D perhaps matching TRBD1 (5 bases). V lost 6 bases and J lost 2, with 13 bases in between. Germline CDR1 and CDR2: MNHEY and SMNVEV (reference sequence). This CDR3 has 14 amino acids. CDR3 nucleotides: TGTGCCAGCAGCCCAGGGTCCCTTAACACTGAAGCTTTCTTT. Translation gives CASSPGSLNTEAFF.

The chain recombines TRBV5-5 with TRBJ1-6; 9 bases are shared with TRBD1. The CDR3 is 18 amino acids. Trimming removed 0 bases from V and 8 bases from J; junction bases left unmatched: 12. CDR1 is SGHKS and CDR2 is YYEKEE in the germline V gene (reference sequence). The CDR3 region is CASSLVLTGGAVYSPLHF. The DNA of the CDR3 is TGTGCCAGCAGCTTGGTACTTACAGGGGGCGCAGTTTATTCACCCCTCCACTTT.

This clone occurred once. The CDR3 sequence is CASSYWDRAGNTIYF. The CDR3, as DNA: TGTGCCAGCAGTTACTGGGACAGAGCTGGAAACACCATATATTTT. The chain employs TRBV6-6 and TRBJ1-3, with 7 nucleotides matching TRBD1. The V segment lost 1 base and the J segment 2 bases; nucleotides outside the gene matches: 2. CDR1 and CDR2 from the germline V gene are MNHNY and SVGAGI (reference sequence). This CDR3 contains 15 residues.

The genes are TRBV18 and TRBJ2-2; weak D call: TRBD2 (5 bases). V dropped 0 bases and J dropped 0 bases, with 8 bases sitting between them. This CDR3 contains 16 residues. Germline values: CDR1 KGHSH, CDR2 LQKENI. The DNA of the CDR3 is TGTGCCAGCTCACCACCTACCGGGGCGAACACCGGGGAGCTGTTTTTT. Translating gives CASSPPTGANTGELFF.

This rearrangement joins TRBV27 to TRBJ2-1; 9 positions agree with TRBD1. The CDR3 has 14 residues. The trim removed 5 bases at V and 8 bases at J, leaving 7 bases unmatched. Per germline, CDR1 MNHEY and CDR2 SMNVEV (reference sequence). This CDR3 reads CASSAGTGRDEQFF. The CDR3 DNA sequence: TGTGCCAGCAGTGCCGGGACAGGGCGTGATGAGCAGTTCTTC.

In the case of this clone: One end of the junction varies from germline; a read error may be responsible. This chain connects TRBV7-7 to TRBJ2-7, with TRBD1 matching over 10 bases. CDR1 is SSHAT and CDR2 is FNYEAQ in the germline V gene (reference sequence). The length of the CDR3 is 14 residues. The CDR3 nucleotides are TGTGCTAGCAGCCGGGACAGGGGTCCCTACGAGCAGTACTTC. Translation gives CASSRDRGPYEQYF.

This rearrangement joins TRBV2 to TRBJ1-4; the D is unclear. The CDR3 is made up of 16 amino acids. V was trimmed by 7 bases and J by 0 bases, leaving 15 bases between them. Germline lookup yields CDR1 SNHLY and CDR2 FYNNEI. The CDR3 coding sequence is TGTGCCAGCATCGCCACCATCGAGGCAACTAATGAAAAACTGTTTTTT. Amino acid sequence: CASIATIEATNEKLFF.

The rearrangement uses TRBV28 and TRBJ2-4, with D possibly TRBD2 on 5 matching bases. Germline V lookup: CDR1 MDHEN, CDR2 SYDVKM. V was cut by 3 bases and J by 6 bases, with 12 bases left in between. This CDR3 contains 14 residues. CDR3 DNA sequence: TGTGCCAGCAGTTTTCTCTTGGCGGGAAACATTCAGTACTTC. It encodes CASSFLLAGNIQYF. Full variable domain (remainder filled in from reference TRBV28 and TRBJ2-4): DVKVTQSSRYLVKRTGEKVFLECVQDMDHENMFWYRQDPGLGLRLIYFSYDVKMKEKGDIPEGYSVSREKKERFSLILESASTNQTSMYLCASSFLLAGNIQYFGAGTRLSVL.

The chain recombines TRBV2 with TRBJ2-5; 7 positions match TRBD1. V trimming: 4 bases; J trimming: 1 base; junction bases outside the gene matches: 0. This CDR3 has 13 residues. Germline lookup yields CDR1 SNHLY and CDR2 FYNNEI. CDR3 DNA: TGTGCCAGCAGTGGACAGGGCCAAGAGACCCAGTACTTC. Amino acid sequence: CASSGQGQETQYF.

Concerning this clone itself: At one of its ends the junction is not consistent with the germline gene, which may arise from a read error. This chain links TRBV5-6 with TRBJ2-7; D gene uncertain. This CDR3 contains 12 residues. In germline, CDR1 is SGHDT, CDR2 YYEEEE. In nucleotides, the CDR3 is TGTGCCAGCAGCCTCAGGTGTTGTCAGCCACCCTTC. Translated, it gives CASSLRCCQPPF.

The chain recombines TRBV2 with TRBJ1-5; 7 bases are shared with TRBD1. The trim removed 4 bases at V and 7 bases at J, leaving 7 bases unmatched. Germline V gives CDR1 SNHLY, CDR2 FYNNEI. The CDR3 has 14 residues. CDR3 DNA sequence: TGTGCCAGCAGTGGGACAGGCTCGGGGCAGCCCCAGCATTTT. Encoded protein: CASSGTGSGQPQHF.

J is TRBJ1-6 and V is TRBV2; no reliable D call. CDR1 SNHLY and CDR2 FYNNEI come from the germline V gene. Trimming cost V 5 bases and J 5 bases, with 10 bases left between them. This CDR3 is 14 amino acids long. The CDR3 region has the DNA TGTGCCAGCAGTCGTTTGACAAATAATTCACCCCTCCACTTT. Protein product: CASSRLTNNSPLHF.

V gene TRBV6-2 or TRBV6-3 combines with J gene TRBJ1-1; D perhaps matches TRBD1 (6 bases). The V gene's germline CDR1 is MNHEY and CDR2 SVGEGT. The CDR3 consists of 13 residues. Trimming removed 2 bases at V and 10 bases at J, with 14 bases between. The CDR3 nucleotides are TGTGCCAGCAGTTACGGTCAGGGGCTAACAGCTTTCTTT. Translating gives CASSYGQGLTAFF.